These 18 T cell receptor beta chains were all obtained from the same sample, sequenced in a study of OX40 agonist ivuxolimab in advanced cancers. The method was immunoSEQ multiplex PCR; TCRdb's version includes in-frame clones alone and lacks a portion of them. The table includes more than 15,000 clones, roughly 70% detected once. Sequenced here: CD4+ or CD8+ T cells sorted from blood, sampled in a trial of the OX40 agonist ivuxolimab. The receptors originated from an adult with an advanced solid tumor such as melanoma, head and neck, liver or kidney cancer.

The chain combines TRBV27 with TRBJ1-1; perhaps TRBD1 as D (5 bases). Germline CDR1 is MNHEY and CDR2 is SMNVEV (reference sequence). V lost 4 bases and J lost 0, with 15 bases in between. The CDR3 is 16 amino acids. CDR3 sequence (DNA): TGTGCCAGCAGTTCTCCGGGACTCAACATGAACACTGAAGCTTTCTTT. Amino acids: CASSSPGLNMNTEAFF.

The rearrangement uses TRBV15 and TRBJ2-1; 8 nucleotides align to TRBD1. Germline V lookup: CDR1 LNHNV, CDR2 YYDKDF (reference sequence). V was clipped by 4 bases and J by 5 bases; unmatched bases: 4. The CDR3 runs to 14 residues. CDR3 sequence (DNA): TGTGCCACCAGCACCGGACAGGGTAACAATGAGCAGTTCTTC. Translated: CATSTGQGNNEQFF.

The chain uses TRBV9 and TRBJ2-1; 12 bases are shared with TRBD1. Germline loops: CDR1 SGDLS, CDR2 YYNGEE. The CDR3 is made up of 17 amino acids. Trimming cost V 3 bases and J 7 bases; bases outside gene matches: 11. The CDR3 here is CASSALGGQGAWNEQFF. In DNA, the CDR3 is TGTGCCAGCAGCGCCCTTGGGGGACAGGGGGCGTGGAATGAGCAGTTCTTC.

This chain joins TRBV5-4 and TRBJ2-7; D unclear. CDR3 length equals 13 residues. From germline, CDR1 is SGHNT and CDR2 YYREEE (reference sequence). V dropped 3 bases and J dropped 2 bases, with 9 bases sitting between them. CDR3 DNA: TGTGCCAGCAGCTCCGGTGGGACCTACGAGCAGTACTTC. It is translated as CASSSGGTYEQYF.

This clone was counted between two and nine times. The V call is TRBV6-6, the J call TRBJ1-1, with a weak D call TRBD1 (5 bases). The CDR3 consists of 12 residues. CDR1 and CDR2 (germline): MNHNY, SVGAGI (reference sequence). V was shortened by 1 base and J by 7 bases, with 7 bases between the two germline ends. The CDR3 nucleotides read TGTGCCAGCAGTTACTGGGGGGGTGAAGCTTTCTTT. This sequence encodes CASSYWGGEAFF.

This clone appeared once. The chain links TRBV6-1 to TRBJ1-3; D is undetermined. Trimming took 11 bases from V and 4 from J, leaving 12 bases between them. The V gene's germline CDR1 is MNHNS and CDR2 SASEGT. The CDR3 is 12 residues long. CDR3 in amino acids: CACTPGGNTIYF. The CDR3 region has the DNA TGTGCCTGCACCCCCGGGGGAAACACCATATATTTT.

This clone is labeled medium-sized (0.01 to 0.1%). The chain employs TRBV27 and TRBJ1-1, with a tentative D call TRBD1 (5 bases). V was clipped by 4 bases and J by 0 bases, with 9 bases between them. CDR1 and CDR2 (germline): MNHEY, SMNVEV (reference sequence). There are 14 residues in the CDR3. In DNA form, the CDR3 reads TGTGCCAGCAGTTCGGGACTTATGAACACTGAAGCTTTCTTT. It is translated as CASSSGLMNTEAFF.

CDR3 sequence reads: CASSLSGSHNEQFF. The CDR3 nucleotides read TGCGCCAGCAGCCTCTCGGGGAGCCACAATGAGCAGTTCTTC. The J gene is TRBJ2-1, the V gene TRBV4-1; D is possibly TRBD2 (5 bases). This CDR3 region has 14 residues. Trimming stripped 4 bases from V and 5 bases from J, with 12 bases between. Germline V gives CDR1 MGHRA, CDR2 YSYEKL.

The chain recombines TRBV29-1 with TRBJ2-7, with D tentatively TRBD2 (6 bases). This CDR3 has 13 amino acids. V was cut by 1 base and J by 0 bases, with 7 bases left in between. CDR1 is SQVTM, CDR2 ANQGSEA, per germline. The DNA of the CDR3 is TGCAGCGTTGAAGCGGGAGTCTCCTACGAGCAGTACTTC. Amino acids: CSVEAGVSYEQYF.

The chain combines TRBV18 with TRBJ1-2, with 7 bases fitting TRBD1. From germline, CDR1 is KGHSH and CDR2 LQKENI. The CDR3 contains 14 residues. V shed 3 bases, J shed 4 bases, and the junction held 5 bases outside the gene matches. The CDR3 loop is CASSPAGGSYGYTF. CDR3 nucleotides: TGTGCCAGCTCACCTGCAGGGGGGAGCTATGGCTACACCTTC.

The V call is TRBV19, the J call TRBJ1-2; a weak D match, TRBD1 (6 bases). The CDR3 covers 16 residues. Germline V gene data show CDR1 as LNHDA and CDR2 as SQIVND (reference sequence). Trimming removed 3 bases from V and 0 bases from J, with 14 bases in between. The CDR3 sequence is CASSISLGQTNYGYTF. In DNA form, the CDR3 reads TGTGCCAGTAGTATTAGTCTTGGACAGACTAACTATGGCTACACCTTC.

The V and J genes are TRBV5-5 and TRBJ1-1, with D possibly being TRBD1 (6 bases). The CDR3 contains 15 residues. Germline V lookup: CDR1 SGHKS, CDR2 YYEKEE (reference sequence). Trimming took 0 bases from V and 1 from J, leaving 10 bases between them. Written as DNA, the CDR3 is TGTGCCAGCAGCTTGGGTCGGACAGCGAACACTGAAGCTTTCTTT. It translates to CASSLGRTANTEAFF.

This chain uses TRBV2 with TRBJ2-4; a possible D gene is TRBD2 (5 bases). This CDR3 comprises 17 residues. The V gene's germline CDR1 is SNHLY and CDR2 FYNNEI. V shed 4 bases and J shed 0 bases, with 16 bases lying between them. CDR3 DNA sequence: TGTGCCAGCAGTGGCCCTGACGGCGGGCTAGCCAAAAACATTCAGTACTTC. Its protein product is CASSGPDGGLAKNIQYF.

This chain joins TRBV4-1 and TRBJ2-7; 10 bases are a match to TRBD2. Germline V lookup: CDR1 MGHRA, CDR2 YSYEKL. After removal of 0 bases from V and 4 bases from J, the junction contained 9 bases not matched to a gene. The CDR3 is 17 residues long. CDR3 residues: CASSQELAGEARYEQYF. CDR3 in DNA: TGCGCCAGCAGCCAAGAGCTAGCGGGAGAGGCTAGGTACGAGCAGTACTTC.

This chain connects TRBV28 to TRBJ2-5; D possibly corresponds to TRBD2 (6 bases). Trimming shortened V by 5 bases and J by 5 bases, and 18 bases separated the two germline ends. The germline V gene encodes CDR1 MDHEN and CDR2 SYDVKM. The CDR3 is 15 amino acids. The chain's CDR3 is CASSPTVQEGETQYF. The CDR3, as DNA: TGTGCCAGCAGTCCAACGGTACAGGAGGGGGAGACCCAGTACTTC. Looking up the rest from reference TRBV28 and TRBJ2-5 gives the full variable domain: DVKVTQSSRYLVKRTGEKVFLECVQDMDHENMFWYRQDPGLGLRLIYFSYDVKMKEKGDIPEGYSVSREKKERFSLILESASTNQTSMYLCASSPTVQEGETQYFGPGTRLLVL.

This chain uses TRBV27 with TRBJ1-1, with D uncertain. The germline V gene encodes CDR1 MNHEY and CDR2 SMNVEV (reference sequence). The CDR3 totals 13 residues. Trimming took off 3 bases at V and 0 bases at J, with 5 bases between the two ends. CDR3 sequence (DNA): TGTGCCAGCAGTTTGGCAATGAACACTGAAGCTTTCTTT. Its protein is CASSLAMNTEAFF.

This clone is medium-sized in the sample. The chain links TRBV4-1 to TRBJ2-7; 9 positions agree with TRBD2. Trimming removed 3 bases from V and 2 bases from J; junction bases left unmatched: 2. The CDR3 consists of 14 residues. Germline V gene sequence: CDR1 MGHRA, CDR2 YSYEKL. CDR3 DNA sequence: TGCGCCAGCAGCCACTTAGCGGGGGCCTACGAGCAGTACTTC. This gives the protein CASSHLAGAYEQYF.

The chain combines TRBV7-9 with TRBJ1-1; TRBD1 agrees at 8 bases. Germline loops: CDR1 SEHNR, CDR2 FQNEAQ (reference sequence). The CDR3 extends over 17 amino acids. V shed 4 bases, J shed 0 bases, and the junction held 10 bases outside the gene matches. The CDR3: CASSSLQGEGMNTEAFF. CDR3 bases: TGTGCCAGCAGCTCACTACAGGGGGAAGGGATGAACACTGAAGCTTTCTTT.